This TCR beta chain was sequenced in a study of blood T cell repertoires in COVID-19. Only in-frame clones appear in the TCRdb table, and some are missing; sequencing was by immunoSEQ multiplex PCR. The data contain around 280,000 clones, around four fifths of them seen just once; the ten biggest clones take up around 4.5%. The sample was peripheral blood. The receptor comes from a woman aged 50 to 65 with active or convalescent COVID-19.

The CDR3 here is CASTGTGYNEQFF. The CDR3 DNA follows: TGTGCCAGCACCGGGACAGGGTACAATGAGCAGTTCTTC. The genes are TRBV2 and TRBJ2-1, with 9 nucleotides matching TRBD1. The CDR3 has 13 amino acids. V dropped 7 bases and J dropped 4; count of bases not matched to a gene: 2. CDR1 and CDR2 from the germline V gene are SNHLY and FYNNEI.